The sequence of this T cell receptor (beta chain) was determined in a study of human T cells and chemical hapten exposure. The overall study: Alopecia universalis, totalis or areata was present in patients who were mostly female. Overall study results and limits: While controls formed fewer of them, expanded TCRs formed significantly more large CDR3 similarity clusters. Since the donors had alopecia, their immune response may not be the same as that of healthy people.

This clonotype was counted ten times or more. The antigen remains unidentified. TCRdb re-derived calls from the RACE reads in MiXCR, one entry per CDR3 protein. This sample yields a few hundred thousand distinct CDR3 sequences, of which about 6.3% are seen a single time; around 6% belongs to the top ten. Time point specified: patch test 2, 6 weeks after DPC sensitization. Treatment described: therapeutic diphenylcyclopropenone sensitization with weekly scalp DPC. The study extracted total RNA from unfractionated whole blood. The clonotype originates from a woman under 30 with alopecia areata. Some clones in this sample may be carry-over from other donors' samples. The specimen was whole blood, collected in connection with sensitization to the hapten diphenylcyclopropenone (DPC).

This CDR3 is CASSPLAGTANEKLFF. The CDR3 DNA follows: TGTGCCAGCTCACCACTCGCCGGGACAGCGAATGAAAAACTGTTTTTT. The V gene is TRBV18, the J gene TRBJ1-4; 7 bases map to TRBD1. V was clipped by 1 base and J by 5 bases; unmatched bases: 7. This CDR3 has 16 amino acids. CDR1 KGHSH and CDR2 LQKENI come from the germline V gene.